What follows are 26 T cell receptor beta chains derived from one specimen sequenced in a study of T cells in localized non-small cell lung cancer. Data came from immunoSEQ multiplex PCR; TCRdb stores just in-frame clones and leaves some out. The sample lists 20,000 to 25,000 clones, 85% to 90% seen once, with 10% to 15% in the top ten. This material consisted of peripheral blood, taken before any cancer treatment. The receptors derive from a male donor aged 60 or over with stage I lung adenocarcinoma.

This rearrangement joins TRBV29-1 to TRBJ1-2; D uncertain. The germline V gene encodes CDR1 SQVTM and CDR2 ANQGSEA. The V end lost 5 bases, the J end lost 11 bases, and 15 bases lay between the germline ends. This CDR3 contains 11 residues. In nucleotides, the CDR3 is TGCAGCGTTTTCCGTGACACGCAATACACCTTC. The encoded protein is CSVFRDTQYTF. Looking up the rest from reference TRBV29-1 and TRBJ1-2 gives the full variable domain: SAVISQKPSRDICQRGTSLTIQCQVDSQVTMMFWYRQQPGQSLTLIATANQGSEATYESGFVIDKFPISRPNLTFSTLTVSNMSPEDSSIYLCSVFRDTQYTFGSGTRLTVV.

J is TRBJ1-4 and V is TRBV2; 8 nucleotides align to TRBD1. V lost 6 bases and J lost 6; bases outside the gene matches: 9. The V gene's germline CDR1 is SNHLY and CDR2 FYNNEI. This CDR3 has 15 residues. CDR3 in DNA: TGTGCCAGCAGCAGGGACAGGCTTCAGGATGAAAAACTGTTTTTT. Its translation is CASSRDRLQDEKLFF.

The V and J genes are TRBV7-2 and TRBJ2-2; D may correspond to TRBD1 or TRBD2 (5 bases each). V shed 3 bases and J shed 5 bases, with 13 bases lying between them. Germline CDR1 SGHTA, CDR2 FQGNSA. This CDR3 spans 15 amino acids. CDR3: CASSLVVGETGELFF. CDR3 nucleotides: TGTGCCAGCAGCTTGGTAGTGGGGGAGACCGGGGAGCTGTTTTTT. The full variable domain, rest sourced from reference TRBV7-2 and TRBJ2-2, is GAGVSQSPSNKVTEKGKDVELRCDPISGHTALYWYRQSLGQGLEFLIYFQGNSAPDKSGLPSDRFSAERTGGSVSTLTIQRTQQEDSAVYLCASSLVVGETGELFFGEGSRLTVL.

The sample holds one count of this clone. This chain's CDR3 is CASNQLWGNQPQHF. The DNA of the CDR3 is TGTGCCAGCAACCAACTATGGGGCAATCAGCCCCAGCATTTT. The J gene is TRBJ1-5, the V gene TRBV2; no definite D call. CDR1 and CDR2 from the germline V gene are SNHLY and FYNNEI. V lost 7 bases to trimming and J lost 2 bases, with 12 bases between them. This CDR3 has 14 amino acids. Supplemented by reference TRBV2 and TRBJ1-5, the full variable domain reads EPEVTQTPSHQVTQMGQEVILRCVPISNHLYFYWYRQILGQKVEFLVSFYNNEISEKSEIFDDQFSVERPDGSNFTLKIRSTKLEDSAMYFCASNQLWGNQPQHFGDGTRLSIL.

V and J are TRBV11-2 and TRBJ2-1, with TRBD2 matching over 8 bases. The CDR3 spans 16 residues. Germline V gives CDR1 SGHAT, CDR2 FQNNGV. The junction had 6 bases not matched to a gene; V was cut back by 5 bases and J by 0 bases. Written as DNA, the CDR3 is TGTGCCAGCAGCGGGCTAGGGACTAGCTCCTACAATGAGCAGTTCTTC. Amino acid sequence: CASSGLGTSSYNEQFF.

This clone has only one observation. The chain carries TRBV6-1 and TRBJ2-5; TRBD1 might be the D (6 bases). V was cut by 4 bases and J by 5 bases, with 11 bases left in between. Per the germline V gene, CDR1 is MNHNS and CDR2 is SASEGT. The CDR3 spans 13 residues. The DNA of the CDR3 is TGTGCCAGCAGTGCACAGGGTCCTGAGACCCAGTACTTC. It is translated as CASSAQGPETQYF.

The chain recombines TRBV5-8 with TRBJ2-5, with 11 bases aligning to TRBD1. The CDR3 is 15 residues long. Germline-derived CDR1 and CDR2 are SGHTS and YDEGEE. Losses at the gene ends were 3 bases for V and 4 bases for J; bases not matched to a gene: 5. The CDR3 protein is CASSSDRGPRETQYF. CDR3 DNA: TGTGCCAGCAGCTCGGACAGGGGGCCGCGAGAGACCCAGTACTTC.

This clone is labeled medium-sized. The chain links TRBV27 to TRBJ1-2; 7 bases are shared with TRBD1. The V segment lost 3 bases and the J segment 2 bases; nucleotides outside the gene matches: 6. Germline-derived CDR1 and CDR2 are MNHEY and SMNVEV (reference sequence). This CDR3 comprises 15 residues. The CDR3 region has the DNA TGTGCCAGCAGTTTGAGGGACAGCTCCAACTATGGCTACACCTTC. Its protein is CASSLRDSSNYGYTF.

This chain uses TRBV19 with TRBJ2-2; tentatively, D is TRBD1 (6 bases). From germline, CDR1 is LNHDA and CDR2 SQIVND (reference sequence). Trimming took off 3 bases at V and 2 bases at J, with 13 bases between the two ends. This CDR3 comprises 16 residues. The CDR3 DNA sequence: TGTGCCAGTAGTATTTGGCAGGGGACAAACACCGGGGAGCTGTTTTTT. Translated, it gives CASSIWQGTNTGELFF.

The chain combines TRBV7-6 with TRBJ1-5; a weak D match, TRBD1 (5 bases). CDR1 and CDR2 from the germline V gene are SGHVS and FNYEAQ. This CDR3 is built from 14 residues. The ends were cut back, 4 bases at V and 3 bases at J, with 10 bases in the middle. The CDR3 spells CASSSGRINQPQHF. In DNA form, the CDR3 reads TGTGCCAGCAGCTCGGGACGAATCAATCAGCCCCAGCATTTT. The whole variable domain, remainder taken from reference TRBV7-6 and TRBJ1-5, is GAGVSQSPRYKVTKRGQDVALRCDPISGHVSLYWYRQALGQGPEFLTYFNYEAQQDKSGLPNDRFSAERPEGSISTLTIQRTEQRDSAMYRCASSSGRINQPQHFGDGTRLSIL.

The CDR3 sequence is CASSRVGPTNYGYTF. In nucleotides, the CDR3 is TGTGCCAGCAGTAGGGTCGGACCTACAAACTATGGCTACACCTTC. J is TRBJ1-2 and V is TRBV5-6; no clear D. V was pared by 5 bases and J by 2 bases, with 16 bases between. CDR3 size: 15 residues. Germline loops: CDR1 SGHDT, CDR2 YYEEEE.

The V call is TRBV7-2, the J call TRBJ2-7; 15 bases match TRBD2. The CDR3 runs to 16 residues. Trimming removed 5 bases from V and 4 bases from J; junction bases left unmatched: 6. Germline CDR1 SGHTA, CDR2 FQGNSA. The CDR3 DNA is TGTGCCAGCAGCCCGGGACTAGCGGGAGGTTTATACGAGCAGTACTTC. As protein: CASSPGLAGGLYEQYF.

The chain couples TRBV28 to TRBJ2-7; unclear D gene. V lost 3 bases to trimming and J lost 1 base, with 25 bases between them. This CDR3 is 19 amino acids long. Germline V gene lookup returns CDR1 MDHEN and CDR2 SYDVKM. CDR3 in amino acids: CASSFGIRPVGSRSYEQYF. CDR3 in DNA: TGTGCCAGCAGTTTCGGTATTCGGCCCGTAGGGTCCCGATCCTACGAGCAGTACTTC.

Regarding this clone: At one end, the junction sequence differs from germline, possibly due to a read error. The V call is TRBV7-7, the J call TRBJ2-3, with 12 bases that match TRBD2. Germline CDR1 reads SSHAT; CDR2 reads FNYEAQ (reference sequence). The CDR3 covers 15 residues. CDR3 sequence (DNA): TGTGCTAGCAGCATGACTAGCGGGGGCGCAGATACGCAGTATTTT. As protein: CASSMTSGGADTQYF.

For the CDR3, the DNA is TGTGCCAGCAGCAAAGGGACGGTGAATTCACCCCTCCACTTT. Amino acids: CASSKGTVNSPLHF. The chain is built from TRBV7-6 and TRBJ1-6, with a tentative D call TRBD1 (5 bases). Per the germline V gene, CDR1 is SGHVS and CDR2 is FNYEAQ. The CDR3 is 14 residues long. Deletions cut 5 bases from V and 7 bases from J, with 12 bases between.

This sequence joins TRBV28 and TRBJ1-2; no clear D gene. The CDR3 contains 14 residues. The V and J ends lost 6 bases and 8 bases respectively, with 19 bases between them. The germline V gene encodes CDR1 MDHEN and CDR2 SYDVKM. The CDR3 DNA is TGTGCCAGCAGATATTTGGGCCAGGTGGGCGGCTACACCTTC. This gives the protein CASRYLGQVGGYTF.

The DNA of the CDR3 is TGTGCCAGCAGCCCACCCCGAGAGGGCAATGAGCAGTTCTTC. This sequence encodes CASSPPREGNEQFF. V usage is TRBV7-2 and J usage is TRBJ2-1; tentatively, D is TRBD2 (5 bases). Germline assignment: CDR1 SGHTA and CDR2 FQGNSA. The CDR3 is 14 amino acids. The ends were cut back, 5 bases at V and 6 bases at J, with 14 bases in the middle.

The chain uses TRBV29-1 and TRBJ2-6, with D possibly being TRBD2 (7 bases). Germline CDR1 is SQVTM and CDR2 is ANQGSEA. The CDR3 is made up of 16 amino acids. Trimming took off 4 bases at V and 1 base at J, with 14 bases between the two ends. The CDR3 spells CSVGGGGGSGANVLTF. The CDR3 DNA is TGCAGCGTTGGGGGGGGCGGGGGATCTGGGGCCAACGTCCTGACTTTC.

The rearrangement joins TRBV4-3 to TRBJ2-1, with unresolved D. V was cut by 0 bases and J by 2 bases, with 20 bases left in between. Germline V gene data show CDR1 as LGHNA and CDR2 as YSLEER. The CDR3 length is 19 residues. The CDR3 DNA sequence: TGCGCCAGCAGCCAAGATTTGTTAAGGGCCACCACCACCTACAATGAGCAGTTCTTC. As protein: CASSQDLLRATTTYNEQFF.

V and J are TRBV5-4 and TRBJ2-1, with D unclear. The V and J ends lost 0 bases and 10 bases respectively, with 11 bases between them. Germline V gives CDR1 SGHNT, CDR2 YYREEE (reference sequence). The length of the CDR3 is 13 residues. The CDR3 sequence: CASSLATVYEQFF. The CDR3 DNA sequence: TGTGCCAGCAGCTTGGCCACAGTCTACGAGCAGTTCTTC.

This chain connects TRBV18 to TRBJ1-1; D gene ambiguous. Trimming removed 6 bases at V and 4 bases at J, with 15 bases between. The CDR3 consists of 14 residues. Germline V gene lookup returns CDR1 KGHSH and CDR2 LQKENI. CDR3 bases: TGTGCCAGCTCGCCGACCGCGGTGAGCACTGAAGCTTTCTTT. The encoded protein is CASSPTAVSTEAFF.

The chain has TRBV18 and TRBJ2-3, with a weak D call TRBD1 (6 bases). The CDR3 has 15 amino acids. With 3 bases removed from V and 0 bases from J, the gap between germline ends came to 10 bases. The germline V gene has CDR1 KGHSH and CDR2 LQKENI. CDR3 loop: CASSPPGQSTDTQYF. The CDR3 bases are TGTGCCAGCTCACCGCCGGGACAAAGCACAGATACGCAGTATTTT.

The chain links TRBV7-2 to TRBJ1-1; 9 bases are a match to TRBD1. The CDR3 spans 14 residues. Unmatched junction bases numbered 5, after V lost 4 bases and J lost 5 bases. Germline V gene data show CDR1 as SGHTA and CDR2 as FQGNSA. The CDR3 DNA sequence: TGTGCCAGCAGCTCAGGACAGGGGTGGACTGAAGCTTTCTTT. Protein: CASSSGQGWTEAFF. Supplemented by reference TRBV7-2 and TRBJ1-1, the full variable domain reads GAGVSQSPSNKVTEKGKDVELRCDPISGHTALYWYRQSLGQGLEFLIYFQGNSAPDKSGLPSDRFSAERTGGSVSTLTIQRTQQEDSAVYLCASSSGQGWTEAFFGQGTRLTVV.

CDR3 bases: TGTGCCAGCAGCCCGCCAGGGAGGGGGTCAGGGACCGGGGAGCTGTTTTTT. Translating it yields CASSPPGRGSGTGELFF. The V and J genes are TRBV7-3 and TRBJ2-2, with a possible D match to TRBD2 (7 bases). V shed 5 bases and J shed 5 bases, with 21 bases lying between them. CDR1 SGHTA and CDR2 FQGTGA come from the germline V gene. CDR3 length equals 17 residues.

This chain connects TRBV7-9 to TRBJ2-7; D is uncertain. The CDR3 has 14 residues. CDR1 is SEHNR and CDR2 is FQNEAQ in the germline V gene (reference sequence). The V gene lost 3 bases and the J gene lost 5 bases, with 14 bases spanning the gap. CDR3 nucleotides: TGTGCCAGCAGCTTTCTATTACCGTTCGACGAGCAGTACTTC. This codes for CASSFLLPFDEQYF.

The CDR3 region has the DNA TGTGCCAGCAGTGAAGTCGGGAGGACAGGCAATCAGCCCCAGCATTTT. Encoded protein: CASSEVGRTGNQPQHF. This chain links TRBV2 with TRBJ1-5; D may be TRBD1 (6 bases). The V gene lost 1 base and the J gene lost 2 bases, with 12 bases spanning the gap. The CDR3 consists of 16 residues. Germline lookup yields CDR1 SNHLY and CDR2 FYNNEI.